This T cell receptor (beta chain) derives from a study of naive and memory T cell subsets. Four PCR rounds used nested alpha and beta constant region primers plus the SP2 primer. TCRdb reprocessed the 5' RACE reads via MiXCR and lists one record per CDR3 protein. The table lists some 60,000 distinct CDR3 sequences, more than 6.5% of them singletons. There are many counts of this clonotype. An oligonucleotide containing a UMI was ligated to the 3' end of TCR cDNA. Cells were not sorted; total RNA input targeted roughly 1 to 1,100 ng. Trimming shortened V by 4 bases and J by 0 bases, and 9 bases separated the two germline ends. The CDR3 is made up of 15 amino acids.

This chain links TRBV12-3 or TRBV12-4 with TRBJ2-2; tentatively, D is TRBD1 (6 bases). This TCR was sampled from a female donor in good health. The CDR3 loop reads CASSSQGANTGELFF. CDR3 bases: TGTGCCAGCAGTTCACAGGGTGCGAACACCGGGGAGCTGTTTTTT.